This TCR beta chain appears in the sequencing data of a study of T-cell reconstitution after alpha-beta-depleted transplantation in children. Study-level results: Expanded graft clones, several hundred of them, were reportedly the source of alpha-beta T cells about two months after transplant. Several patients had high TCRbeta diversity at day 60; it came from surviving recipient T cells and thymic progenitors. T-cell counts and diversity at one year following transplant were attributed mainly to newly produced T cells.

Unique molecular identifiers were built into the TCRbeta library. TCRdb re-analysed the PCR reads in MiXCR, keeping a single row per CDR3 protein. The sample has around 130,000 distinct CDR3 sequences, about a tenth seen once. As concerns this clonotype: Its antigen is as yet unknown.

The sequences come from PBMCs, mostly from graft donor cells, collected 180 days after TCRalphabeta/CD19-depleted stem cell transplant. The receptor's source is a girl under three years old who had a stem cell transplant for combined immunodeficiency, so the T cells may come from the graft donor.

CDR3 sequence: CSAWPLLGQETQYF. CDR3 nucleotides: TGCAGTGCCTGGCCCCTCTTGGGCCAAGAGACCCAGTACTTC. This chain joins TRBV20-1 and TRBJ2-5; D unclear. This CDR3 region has 14 residues. Germline V gene sequence: CDR1 DFQATT, CDR2 SNEGSKA (reference sequence). Trimming removed 6 bases from V and 1 base from J, with 15 bases in between.